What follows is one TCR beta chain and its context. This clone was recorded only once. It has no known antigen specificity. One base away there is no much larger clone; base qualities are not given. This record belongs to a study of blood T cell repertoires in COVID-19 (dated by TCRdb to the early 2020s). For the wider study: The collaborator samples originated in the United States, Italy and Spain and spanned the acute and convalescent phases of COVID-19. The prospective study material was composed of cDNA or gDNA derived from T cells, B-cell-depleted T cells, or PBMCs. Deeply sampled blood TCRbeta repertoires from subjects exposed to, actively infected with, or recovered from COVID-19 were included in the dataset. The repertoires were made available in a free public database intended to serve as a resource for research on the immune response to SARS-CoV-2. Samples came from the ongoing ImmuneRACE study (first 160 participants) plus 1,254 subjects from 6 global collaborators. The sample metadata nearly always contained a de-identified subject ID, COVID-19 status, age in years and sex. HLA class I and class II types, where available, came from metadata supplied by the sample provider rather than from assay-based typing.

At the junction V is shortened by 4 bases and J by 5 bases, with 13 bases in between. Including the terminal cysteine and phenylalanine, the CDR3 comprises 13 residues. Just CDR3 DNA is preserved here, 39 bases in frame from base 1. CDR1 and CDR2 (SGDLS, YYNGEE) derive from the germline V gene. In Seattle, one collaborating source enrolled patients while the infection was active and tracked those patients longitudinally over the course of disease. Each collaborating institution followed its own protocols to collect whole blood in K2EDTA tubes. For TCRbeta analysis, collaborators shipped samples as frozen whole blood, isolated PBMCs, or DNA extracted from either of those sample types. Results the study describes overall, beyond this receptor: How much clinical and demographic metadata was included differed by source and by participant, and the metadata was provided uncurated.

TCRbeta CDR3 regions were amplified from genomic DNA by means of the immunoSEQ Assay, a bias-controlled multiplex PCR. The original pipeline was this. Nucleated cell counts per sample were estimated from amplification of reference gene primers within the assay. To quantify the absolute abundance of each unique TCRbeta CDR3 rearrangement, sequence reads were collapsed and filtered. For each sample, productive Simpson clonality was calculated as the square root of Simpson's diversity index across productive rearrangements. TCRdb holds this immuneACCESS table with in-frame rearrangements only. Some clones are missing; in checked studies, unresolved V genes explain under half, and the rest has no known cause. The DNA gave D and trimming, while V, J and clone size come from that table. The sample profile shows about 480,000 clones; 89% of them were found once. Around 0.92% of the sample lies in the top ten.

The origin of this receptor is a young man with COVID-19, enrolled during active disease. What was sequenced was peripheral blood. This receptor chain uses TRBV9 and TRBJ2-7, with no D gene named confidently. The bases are TGTGCCAGCAGCCAAACGGTAGTTGACGAGCAGTACTTC. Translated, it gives CASSQTVVDEQYF.